Below, one T cell receptor (beta chain) is given with its context. Its cognate antigen is unknown. Antigen-specific CD4+ T cells were expanded with viral peptide pools in the ViraFEST assay before sequencing. Subsequent to a culture period of 10 to 11 days, CD4+ T cells were isolated. The vaccine recipients had no prior SARS-CoV-2 infection, with negative nucleocapsid antibodies. Both day 3 and day 7 saw half the medium replaced with IL-2 medium. The source of the sample is a study of vaccination effects on CD4 cells after COVID-19. Overall study: The cohort was immunized with two doses of either the BNT162b2 or mRNA-1273 vaccine. Study-wide results and caveats: Just 1 of 255 vaccine-induced clones in healthy recipients was cross-reactive. Only a few convalescent patients and no early post-infection timepoints featured in the study.

Looked up from germline, CDR1 is SGHVS and CDR2 is FNYEAQ. CDR3 length equals 16 residues. Trimming took 4 bases from V and 0 from J, leaving 13 bases between them. The assay was immunoSEQ multiplex PCR, and TCRdb's table has in-frame clones only and misses some. This table holds tens of thousands of clones, about 72% found once. The genes are TRBV7-6 and TRBJ1-3, with a possible D match to TRBD1 (5 bases). The starting material was CD4+ T cells from PBMCs cultured with HCoV-NL63 spike peptides, obtained before COVID-19 vaccination. The clonotype comes from a human donor who received a COVID-19 vaccine. CDR3 residues: CASSSPGLNSGNTIYF. The CDR3 DNA reads TGTGCCAGCAGCTCACCGGGACTGAACTCTGGAAACACCATATATTTT.